The sequence of this T cell receptor beta chain was determined in a study of shared clonotypes between healthy human individuals. Naive-designated CD8 cells lacked CD45RO, were positively enriched for CCR7, and omitted terminally differentiated effector memory CD45RA+ cells. Trimming cost V 6 bases and J 10 bases; bases outside gene matches: 4. Germline V gene data show CDR1 as SQVTM and CDR2 as ANQGSEA. CDR3 length equals 13 residues. Some clones are missing from TCRdb's copy, which holds only in-frame ones; the method was immunoSEQ multiplex PCR. Among hundreds of thousands of clones, 96% were seen once, and the ten largest hold less than 0.3%.

Sequenced material: naive CD8+ T cells sorted from blood. This TCR derives from a man aged 25 to 45 in good health. This chain joins TRBV29-1 and TRBJ2-1; 15 positions agree with TRBD2. Written as DNA, the CDR3 is TGCAGCGTGGGACTAGCGGGAGGTCCCGAGCAGTTCTTC. Amino acids: CSVGLAGGPEQFF.